This T cell receptor (beta chain) was captured in a study of blood T cell repertoires in COVID-19. Study details: Researchers got acute and convalescent COVID-19 samples from the United States, Italy and Spain. Nucleic acid was either cDNA or gDNA, and it came from T cells, B-cell-depleted T cells, or PBMCs.

V dropped 6 bases and J dropped 1; count of bases not matched to a gene: 8. Germline V gene data show CDR1 as MGHRA and CDR2 as YSYEKL. This CDR3 spans 17 amino acids. This clone was recorded only once. In the source study's methods: Amplification of reference gene primers was used by the study to estimate nucleated cell counts. The protocol was immunoSEQ multiplex PCR, while the TCRdb copy is restricted to in-frame clones and leaves out a portion. V and J calls and clone size are those listed in that table; D and trimming were worked out from the DNA. The sample yields under 300,000 clones, about nine tenths seen once.

The J gene is TRBJ1-3, the V gene TRBV4-1; TRBD1 agrees at 11 bases. Specimen: peripheral blood. This TCR was sampled from a man aged 25 to 45 with COVID-19, enrolled during active disease. CDR3 DNA: TGCGCCAGCAGTCAGTCAGGACAGGGGGCATCTGGAAACACCATATATTTT. Its protein is CASSQSGQGASGNTIYF.